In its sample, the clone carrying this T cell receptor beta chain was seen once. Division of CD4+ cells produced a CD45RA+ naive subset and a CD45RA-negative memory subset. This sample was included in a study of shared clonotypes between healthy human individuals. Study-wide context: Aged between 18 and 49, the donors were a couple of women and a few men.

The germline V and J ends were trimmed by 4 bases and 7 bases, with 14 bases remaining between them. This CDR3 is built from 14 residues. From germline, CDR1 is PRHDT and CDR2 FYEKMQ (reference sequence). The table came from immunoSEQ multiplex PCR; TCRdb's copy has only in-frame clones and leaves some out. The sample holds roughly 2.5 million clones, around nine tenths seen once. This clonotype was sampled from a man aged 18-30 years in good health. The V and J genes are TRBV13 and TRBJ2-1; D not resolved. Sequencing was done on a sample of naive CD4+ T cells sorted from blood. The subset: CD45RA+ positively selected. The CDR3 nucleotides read TGTGCCAGCAGCTACCGGAATCCCCCGAATGAGCAGTTCTTC. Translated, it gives CASSYRNPPNEQFF.